The clone carrying this TCR beta chain showed up just a few times. Its matching antigen is unknown. The sample comes from a study of metastatic and nonmetastatic thyroid tumors. About the study: Repertoire comparisons spanned blood and tumor or nodule tissue from malignant and benign thyroid patients.

No treatment had been given to any patient before thyroid surgery. Study-wide points: Versus benign nodules, malignant thyroid tumors reportedly had significantly higher TCR beta diversity, in blood and tumor.

The germline CDR1 and CDR2 sequences are LNHDA and SQIVND (reference sequence). This CDR3 is 15 amino acids long. V was cut by 4 bases and J by 2 bases, with 9 bases left in between. TCRdb reanalyzed the PCR reads via MiXCR. The table includes fewer than 30,000 clones, 15% to 20% detected once. The sample taken for sequencing was blood. The chain uses TRBV19 and TRBJ1-6; no definite D call. The TCR comes from a female donor with papillary thyroid cancer or a benign thyroid nodule (not recorded which). Some clones in this sample may be carry-over from other donors' samples. This CDR3 is CASSRVSTYNSPLHF. CDR3 DNA sequence: TGTGCCAGTAGTAGGGTCAGCACCTATAATTCACCCCTCCACTTT.